This entry concerns a single TCR beta chain. As yet, its antigen is unknown. Per-sample assaying covered 85,000 to 100,000 TCR templates. TCRdb's table, derived via immunoSEQ multiplex PCR, lists solely in-frame clones and lacks some. The table records about 69,000 clones, 75% to 90% of them present only once. These data belong to a study of siplizumab effects on memory and regulatory T cells. Points from the study as a whole: Naive T cells, seemingly more diverse than memory cells, seemed major alloresponse contributors. Versus over 25% in controls, the mappable alloreactive CD4+ clones averaged roughly 70% Treg-derived with siplizumab.

This receptor was obtained from a human donor in good health. Sequenced: Tregs sorted from blood.

For the CDR3, the DNA is TGTGCCAGCTCACCGGGACAGGGAGGGCTGTTTTTT. It specifies CASSPGQGGLFF. J is TRBJ1-4 and V is TRBV18; 9 bases agree with TRBD1. The V and J ends lost 3 bases and 14 bases, in that order; junction bases with no gene match: 4. Germline CDR1 is KGHSH and CDR2 is LQKENI. This CDR3 comprises 12 residues.